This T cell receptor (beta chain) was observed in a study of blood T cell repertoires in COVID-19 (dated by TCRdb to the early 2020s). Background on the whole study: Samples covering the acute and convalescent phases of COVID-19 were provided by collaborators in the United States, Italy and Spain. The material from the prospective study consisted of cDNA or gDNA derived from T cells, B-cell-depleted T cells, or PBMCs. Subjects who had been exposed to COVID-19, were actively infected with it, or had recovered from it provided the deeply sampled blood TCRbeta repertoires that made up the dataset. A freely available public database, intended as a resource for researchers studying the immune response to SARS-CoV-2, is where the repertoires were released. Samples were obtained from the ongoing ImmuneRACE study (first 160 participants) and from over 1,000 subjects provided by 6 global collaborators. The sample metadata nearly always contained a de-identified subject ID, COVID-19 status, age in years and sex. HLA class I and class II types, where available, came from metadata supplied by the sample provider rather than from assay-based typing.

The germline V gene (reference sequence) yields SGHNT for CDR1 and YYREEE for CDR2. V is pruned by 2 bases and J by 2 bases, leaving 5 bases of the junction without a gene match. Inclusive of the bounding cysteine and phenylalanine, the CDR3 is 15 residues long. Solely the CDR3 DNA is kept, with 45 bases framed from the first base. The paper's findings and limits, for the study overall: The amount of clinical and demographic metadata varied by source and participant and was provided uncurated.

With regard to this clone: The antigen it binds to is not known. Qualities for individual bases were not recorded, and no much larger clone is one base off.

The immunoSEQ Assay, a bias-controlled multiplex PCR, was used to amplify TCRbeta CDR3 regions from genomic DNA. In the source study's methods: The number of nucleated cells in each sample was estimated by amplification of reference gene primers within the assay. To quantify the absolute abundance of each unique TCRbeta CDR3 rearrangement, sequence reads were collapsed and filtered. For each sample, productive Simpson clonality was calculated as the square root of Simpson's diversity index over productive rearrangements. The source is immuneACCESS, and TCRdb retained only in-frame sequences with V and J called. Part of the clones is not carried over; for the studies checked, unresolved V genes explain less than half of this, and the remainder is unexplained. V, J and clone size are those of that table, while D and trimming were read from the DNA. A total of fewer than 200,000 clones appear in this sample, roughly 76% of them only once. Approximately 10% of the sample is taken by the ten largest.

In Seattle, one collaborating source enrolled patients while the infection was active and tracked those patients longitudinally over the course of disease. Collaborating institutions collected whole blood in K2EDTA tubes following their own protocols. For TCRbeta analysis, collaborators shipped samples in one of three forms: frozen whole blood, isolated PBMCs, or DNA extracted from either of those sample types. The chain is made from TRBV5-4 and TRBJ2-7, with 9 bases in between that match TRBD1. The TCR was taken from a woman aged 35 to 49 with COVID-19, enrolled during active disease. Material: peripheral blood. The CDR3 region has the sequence CASSFRDRATYEQYF. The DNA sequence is TGTGCCAGCAGCTTTCGGGACAGGGCCACCTACGAGCAGTACTTC.